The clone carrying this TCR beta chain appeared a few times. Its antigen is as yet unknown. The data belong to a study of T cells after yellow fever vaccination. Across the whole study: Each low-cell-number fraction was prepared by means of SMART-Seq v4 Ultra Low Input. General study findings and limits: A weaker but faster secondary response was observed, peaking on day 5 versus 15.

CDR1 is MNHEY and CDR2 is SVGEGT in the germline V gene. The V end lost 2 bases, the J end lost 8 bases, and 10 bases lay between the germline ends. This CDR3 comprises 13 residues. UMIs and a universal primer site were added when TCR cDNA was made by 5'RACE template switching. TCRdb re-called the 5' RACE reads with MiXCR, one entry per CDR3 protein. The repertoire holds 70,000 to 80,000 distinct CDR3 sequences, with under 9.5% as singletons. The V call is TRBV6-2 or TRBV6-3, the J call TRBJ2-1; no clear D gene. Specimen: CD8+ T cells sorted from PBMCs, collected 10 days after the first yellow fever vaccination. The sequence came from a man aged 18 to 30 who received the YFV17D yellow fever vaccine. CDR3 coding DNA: TGTGCCAGCAGTTACGGGTATGGGTATGAGCAGTTCTTC. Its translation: CASSYGYGYEQFF.